The source of this T cell receptor beta chain is a study of neurological immune-mediated disorders. Whole-study context: Of the multiple sclerosis patients, roughly 35 in total, some 30 were relapsing-remitting and 3 were secondary progressive.

Findings of the study overall: Any association between clinical or MRI features and the multiple sclerosis repertoire cluster was absent.

CDR1 is SGHKS, CDR2 YYEKEE, per germline (reference sequence). The V end lost 4 bases, the J end lost 6 bases, and 13 bases lay between the germline ends. The CDR3 sequence is 13 residues long. TCRdb itself ran the 5' RACE reads through MiXCR, one entry per CDR3 protein. This sample has under 80,000 distinct CDR3 sequences; roughly 5% occur once, and the top ten carry approximately 2.8%. Of note for this clonotype: Its antigen is not identified. A much larger clone sits a single nucleotide away, making a read error possible.

The V call is TRBV5-5, the J call TRBJ1-1; D is possibly TRBD1 (5 bases). The sequence was collected from a woman between 25 and 40 years old with multiple sclerosis. Sequencing used PBMCs. In DNA form, the CDR3 reads TGTGCCAGCAGCGTAGGAAAGGGGTCTGAAGCTTTCTTT. Translating gives CASSVGKGSEAFF.